These 14 T cell receptor beta chains came from one sample sequenced in a study of tumor-infiltrating lymphocytes in localized non-small cell lung cancer. The table came from immunoSEQ multiplex PCR; TCRdb's copy has only in-frame clones and leaves some out. The data contain about 12,000 clones, less than 80% of them singletons. Sequencing was carried out using uninvolved lung tissue not adjacent to the tumor. The receptors here all came from a human donor with non-small cell lung cancer.

A few counts support this clone. The J gene is TRBJ2-2, the V gene TRBV7-8; D may match TRBD1 or TRBD2 (5 bases each). The CDR3 spans 17 residues. From germline, CDR1 is SGHVS and CDR2 FQNEAQ. V gave up 5 bases and J gave up 2 bases, with 18 bases separating them. CDR3 nucleotides: TGTGCCAGCAGCCTCCGGGACCCCCGATCCAACACCGGGGAGCTGTTTTTT. Protein: CASSLRDPRSNTGELFF.

The CDR3 sequence: CASSLEGEFNEQFF. As DNA, the CDR3 is TGTGCCAGCAGCTTAGAAGGGGAGTTCAATGAGCAGTTCTTC. The rearrangement joins TRBV13 to TRBJ2-1, with D perhaps matching TRBD1 or TRBD2 (5 bases each). Trimming removed 1 base at V and 6 bases at J, with 10 bases between. Germline CDR1 reads PRHDT; CDR2 reads FYEKMQ (reference sequence). The CDR3 consists of 14 residues.

The chain employs TRBV4-3 and TRBJ2-7; D is undetermined. V was clipped by 0 bases and J by 5 bases, with 8 bases between them. Germline V gene sequence: CDR1 LGHNA, CDR2 YSLEER. This CDR3 spans 13 amino acids. CDR3 sequence reads: CASSQEGGNEQYF. The DNA of the CDR3 is TGCGCCAGCAGCCAAGAGGGTGGAAACGAGCAGTACTTC.

The sample holds a few counts of this clone. The chain recombines TRBV6-5 with TRBJ1-1; D is undetermined. Germline V gene sequence: CDR1 MNHEY, CDR2 SVGAGI. Between the trimmed V and J ends, which lost 5 bases and 1 base, there was a span of 11 bases. The CDR3 extends over 14 amino acids. The CDR3 coding sequence is TGTGCCAGCAGTCCACTCCAAGGGAACACTGAAGCTTTCTTT. Translated, it gives CASSPLQGNTEAFF.

The V gene is TRBV6-5, the J gene TRBJ2-3; 11 nucleotides match TRBD2. The CDR3 covers 13 residues. V lost 7 bases and J lost 6; bases outside the gene matches: 3. Germline CDR1 and CDR2: MNHEY and SVGAGI. CDR3 sequence: CASTASGGDTQYF. The CDR3 region has the DNA TGTGCCAGCACAGCTAGCGGGGGGGATACGCAGTATTTT.

This chain links TRBV28 with TRBJ2-7; D is undetermined. There are 15 residues in the CDR3. Trimming removed 6 bases from V and 3 bases from J, with 18 bases in between. Germline V gene lookup returns CDR1 MDHEN and CDR2 SYDVKM. CDR3 protein: CASSETGSNSYEQYF. The CDR3 nucleotides are TGTGCCAGCAGCGAAACCGGGTCTAATAGCTACGAGCAGTACTTC.

The chain is built from TRBV2 and TRBJ1-6; D is possibly TRBD1 (5 bases). With 9 bases removed from V and 3 bases from J, the gap between germline ends came to 15 bases. CDR1 and CDR2 (germline): SNHLY, FYNNEI. The CDR3 runs 15 residues. The CDR3: CARAGGGGYNSPLHF. CDR3 DNA: TGTGCCAGAGCCGGGGGGGGTGGCTATAATTCACCCCTCCACTTT. The full variable domain, rest sourced from reference TRBV2 and TRBJ1-6, is EPEVTQTPSHQVTQMGQEVILRCVPISNHLYFYWYRQILGQKVEFLVSFYNNEISEKSEIFDDQFSVERPDGSNFTLKIRSTKLEDSAMYFCARAGGGGYNSPLHFGNGTRLTVT.

The CDR3 spells CASSQEWQGHPIAKNIQYF. The DNA for the CDR3 is TGCGCCAGCAGCCAAGAATGGCAGGGGCACCCTATAGCCAAAAACATTCAGTACTTC. The J gene is TRBJ2-4, the V gene TRBV4-3; maybe TRBD1 (6 bases). V was shortened by 0 bases and J by 0 bases, with 18 bases between the two germline ends. Germline CDR1 is LGHNA and CDR2 is YSLEER. The CDR3 is 19 residues long.

The V call is TRBV6-4, the J call TRBJ2-1; TRBD1 aligns across 9 bases. The germline V gene encodes CDR1 MRHNA and CDR2 SNTAGT. This CDR3 is 20 amino acids long. With V trimmed by 3 bases and J by 7 bases, 22 bases remained unmatched. CDR3 sequence reads: CASSEAGTGTFAGRQNEQFF. The CDR3 DNA sequence: TGTGCCAGCAGTGAGGCTGGGACAGGGACTTTTGCGGGTAGACAGAATGAGCAGTTCTTC.

The chain carries TRBV27 and TRBJ1-1; D might be TRBD1 (5 bases). Germline loops: CDR1 MNHEY, CDR2 SMNVEV (reference sequence). The length of the CDR3 is 14 residues. Deletions cut 6 bases from V and 7 bases from J, with 18 bases between. CDR3 protein: CASRTSPRQIEAFF. DNA for the CDR3: TGTGCCAGCAGGACGAGCCCCCGACAGATTGAAGCTTTCTTT.

The gene calls are TRBV9 and TRBJ1-5; D remains ambiguous. CDR1 SGDLS and CDR2 YYNGEE come from the germline V gene. Trimming shortened V by 3 bases and J by 4 bases, and 8 bases separated the two germline ends. The CDR3 covers 13 residues. In DNA form, the CDR3 reads TGTGCCAGCAGCGACGGGGAGAATCAGCCCCAGCATTTT. This gives the protein CASSDGENQPQHF.

Sample share makes this clone medium-sized (0.01 to 0.1%). This rearrangement joins TRBV5-1 to TRBJ1-2; D is perhaps TRBD1 (6 bases). The CDR3 covers 14 residues. Looked up from germline, CDR1 is SGHRS and CDR2 is YFSETQ. Trimming took 3 bases from V and 7 from J, leaving 16 bases between them. Written as DNA, the CDR3 is TGCGCCAGCAGCTCGATACAGGGCGGTGGTGGCTACACCTTC. This encodes CASSSIQGGGGYTF.

This clone showed up just once. The V and J genes are TRBV28 and TRBJ1-3; D unresolved. The CDR3 is 14 residues long. Germline CDR1 is MDHEN and CDR2 is SYDVKM. The V end was cut by 4 bases, the J end by 0 bases, with 7 bases between. The DNA of the CDR3 is TGTGCCAGCAGTTCCATCCTCTCTGGAAACACCATATATTTT. This gives the protein CASSSILSGNTIYF.

This clone is judged medium-sized (0.01 to 0.1%). This chain joins TRBV27 and TRBJ1-5, with a weak D call TRBD1 (5 bases). CDR1 is MNHEY, CDR2 SMNVEV, per germline (reference sequence). This CDR3 has 14 residues. Trimming cost V 3 bases and J 2 bases, with 8 bases left between them. The CDR3 sequence: CASSFSGGNQPQHF. CDR3 in DNA: TGTGCCAGCAGTTTTTCGGGGGGCAATCAGCCCCAGCATTTT.